The T cell receptor (beta chain) described here comes from a study of blood T cells in healthy people across ages. Samples each had at least 6 micrograms of total RNA extracted. A second PCR, run for about 6 to 11 cycles, used a sample-barcoded 5' primer plus a J-beta primer mix. From the 5' RACE reads, TCRdb called clonotypes with MiXCR, one entry per CDR3 protein. This table has about 1,500,000 distinct CDR3 sequences, 42% appearing once. Points from the study as a whole: The study found more naive CD4+ cells and higher diversity in long-lived than aged donors.

About this clonotype itself: Antigen: not known.

The CDR3 runs 18 residues. After removal of 3 bases from V and 0 bases from J, the junction contained 12 bases not matched to a gene. Per the germline V gene, CDR1 is SGDLS and CDR2 is YYNGEE. Sequences were obtained from blood. This TCR derives from a woman younger than 30 in good health. The chain uses TRBV9 and TRBJ2-3, with 8 positions matching TRBD1. DNA for the CDR3: TGTGCCAGCAGCGGGGGGACAGGATTACTTACTAGCACAGATACGCAGTATTTT. It yields the protein CASSGGTGLLTSTDTQYF.